This T cell receptor (beta chain) originates from a study of identical twins. This clonotype was observed a handful of times. The antigen remains unidentified. The CDR3 covers 12 residues. V lost 8 bases and J lost 5; bases outside the gene matches: 5. Germline CDR1 reads SNHLY; CDR2 reads FYNNEI. TCRdb re-derived calls from the 5' RACE reads in MiXCR, one entry per CDR3 protein. The repertoire holds about 690,000 distinct CDR3 sequences, approximately 6.1% seen once, with around 2% in the top ten. Study-level results: Invariant cells of the MAIT and iNKT types might have partly distorted the zero-insertion analyses.

The chain recombines TRBV2 with TRBJ2-7, with 8 bases lining up with TRBD2. Sequences were obtained from naive T cells sorted from blood. The TCR comes from a man between 18 and 29 years old in good health. The CDR3 sequence: CASGRGGHEQYV. DNA of the CDR3: TGTGCCAGCGGCCGGGGGGGGCACGAGCAGTACGTC.